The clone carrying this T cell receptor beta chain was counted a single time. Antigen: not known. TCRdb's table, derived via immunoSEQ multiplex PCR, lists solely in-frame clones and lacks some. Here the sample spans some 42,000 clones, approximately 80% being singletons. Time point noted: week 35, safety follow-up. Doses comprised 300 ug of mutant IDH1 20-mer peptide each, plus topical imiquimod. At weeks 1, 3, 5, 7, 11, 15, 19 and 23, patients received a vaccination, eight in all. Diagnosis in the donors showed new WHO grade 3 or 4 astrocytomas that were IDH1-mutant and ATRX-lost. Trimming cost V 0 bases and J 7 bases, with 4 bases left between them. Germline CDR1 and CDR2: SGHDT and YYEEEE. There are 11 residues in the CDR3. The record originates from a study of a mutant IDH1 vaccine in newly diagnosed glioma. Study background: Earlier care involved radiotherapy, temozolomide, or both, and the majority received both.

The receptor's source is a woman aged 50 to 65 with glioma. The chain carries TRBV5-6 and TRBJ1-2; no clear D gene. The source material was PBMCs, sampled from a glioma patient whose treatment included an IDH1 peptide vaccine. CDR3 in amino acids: CASSLGSGYTF. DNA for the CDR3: TGTGCCAGCAGCTTGGGATCTGGCTACACCTTC. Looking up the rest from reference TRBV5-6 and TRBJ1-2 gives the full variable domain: DAGVTQSPTHLIKTRGQQVTLRCSPKSGHDTVSWYQQALGQGPQFIFQYYEEEERQRGNFPDRFSGHQFPNYSSELNVNALLLGDSALYLCASSLGSGYTFGSGTRLTVV.